These 15 T cell receptor beta chains were sequenced from one sample in a study of cytomegalovirus exposure and HLA in healthy donors. The primer mix had 60 Vbeta and 13 Jbeta primers. The data were produced by immunoSEQ multiplex PCR, yet TCRdb's version contains in-frame clones alone and is incomplete. Of about 190,000 clones listed, 82% are singletons. Sequencing was performed on PBMCs. These receptors were taken from a woman between 18 and 29 years old in good health and CMV-seronegative.

This chain links TRBV28 with TRBJ1-1; TRBD1 agrees at 7 bases. The CDR3 loop spans 15 amino acids. V was pared by 6 bases and J by 1 base, with 8 bases of the junction left unmatched. Germline-derived CDR1 and CDR2 are MDHEN and SYDVKM. CDR3 in DNA: TGTGCCAGCAGCAGAGGACAGGCCGGGAACACTGAAGCTTTCTTT. Encoded protein: CASSRGQAGNTEAFF.

The CDR3 nucleotides are TGTGCCAGCAGTTCCTCGGGACTAGCGGAAGCCCACGAGCAGTACTTC. Its protein product is CASSSSGLAEAHEQYF. The J gene is TRBJ2-5, the V gene TRBV28; 11 nucleotides align to TRBD2. The J call is doubtful: the DNA matches TRBJ2-7 better. CDR1 and CDR2 (germline): MDHEN, SYDVKM. The CDR3 is made up of 16 amino acids.

The J gene is TRBJ2-1, the V gene TRBV9, with D tentatively TRBD2 (5 bases). V was cut by 4 bases and J by 0 bases, with 14 bases left in between. CDR3 length: 16 amino acids. Germline V gene data show CDR1 as SGDLS and CDR2 as YYNGEE. The CDR3: CASSIIAGDSYNEQFF. The CDR3 coding sequence is TGTGCCAGCAGCATTATCGCCGGGGACTCCTACAATGAGCAGTTCTTC.

The rearrangement joins TRBV6-5 to TRBJ2-1; D unresolved. This CDR3 is built from 14 residues. The germline V gene has CDR1 MNHEY and CDR2 SVGAGI. Trimming removed 5 bases from V and 6 bases from J, with 14 bases in between. The CDR3 loop is CASSKPSVPNEQFF. The CDR3 coding sequence is TGTGCCAGCAGTAAACCTTCAGTTCCCAATGAGCAGTTCTTC.

DNA for the CDR3: TGTGCCAGCAGGGCGACTAGCGGGAGGGCCAGAGCCTACGAGCAGTACTTC. This translates into CASRATSGRARAYEQYF. The chain has TRBV28 and TRBJ2-7; 14 positions match TRBD2. V lost 6 bases, J lost 2 bases, and 9 bases stayed unmatched. Per germline, CDR1 MDHEN and CDR2 SYDVKM. The CDR3 has 17 amino acids.

V usage is TRBV2 and J usage is TRBJ2-7, with D hard to call. The CDR3 loop spans 11 amino acids. V gave up 7 bases and J gave up 2 bases, with 6 bases separating them. CDR1 is SNHLY, CDR2 FYNNEI, per germline. DNA for the CDR3: TGTGCCAGCAACGAGGCCTACGAGCAGTACTTC. Translated: CASNEAYEQYF.

The genes are TRBV27 and TRBJ2-3, with 11 bases matching TRBD2. After removal of 6 bases from V and 2 bases from J, the junction contained 10 bases not matched to a gene. This CDR3 contains 17 residues. CDR1 is MNHEY, CDR2 SMNVEV, per germline (reference sequence). The CDR3 DNA follows: TGTGCCAGCAGCCTAGTAAGACTAGCGGGGCTCACAGATACGCAGTATTTT. Its protein product is CASSLVRLAGLTDTQYF.

This chain links TRBV5-8 with TRBJ2-7, with 8 bases aligning to TRBD1. The CDR3 loop spans 13 amino acids. CDR1 and CDR2 (germline): SGHTS, YDEGEE. The trim removed 2 bases at V and 5 bases at J, leaving 3 bases unmatched. CDR3 region: CASSLWTGNEQYF. CDR3 sequence (DNA): TGTGCCAGCAGCTTATGGACAGGGAACGAGCAGTACTTC. The variable domain in full, with the rest retrieved from reference TRBV5-8 and TRBJ2-7, is EAGVTQSPTHLIKTRGQQATLRCSPISGHTSVYWYQQALGLGLQFLLWYDEGEERNRGNFPPRFSGRQFPNYSSELNVNALELEDSALYLCASSLWTGNEQYFGPGTRLTVT.

This chain uses TRBV27 with TRBJ2-7, with a tentative D call TRBD2 (6 bases). Germline V gene sequence: CDR1 MNHEY, CDR2 SMNVEV (reference sequence). Trimming left V 6 bases short and J 2 bases short, with 11 bases between. The CDR3 runs 13 residues. The CDR3 nucleotides are TGTGCCAGCAGGCTGGGACTTACCTACGAGCAGTACTTC. This sequence encodes CASRLGLTYEQYF.

The sample holds one count of this clone. Relative to the germline gene, one junction end is altered; a read error may explain this. The CDR3 spells CSSTMGGYEQYF. The CDR3 nucleotides read TGTTCCAGCACCATGGGGGGCTACGAGCAGTACTTC. This rearrangement joins TRBV7-9 to TRBJ2-7; D possibly corresponds to TRBD2 (6 bases). Germline lookup yields CDR1 SEHNR and CDR2 FQNEAQ (reference sequence). This CDR3 has 12 amino acids.

The rearrangement uses TRBV9 and TRBJ2-5; TRBD1 matches at 9 bases. From germline, CDR1 is SGDLS and CDR2 YYNGEE. V was clipped by 3 bases and J by 5 bases; unmatched bases: 14. The CDR3 runs 17 residues. CDR3 in amino acids: CASSEHRGQQGLETQYF. The CDR3 DNA sequence: TGTGCCAGCAGCGAACACAGGGGGCAACAGGGGTTGGAGACCCAGTACTTC.

The CDR3 spells CASGYSGGTDTQYF. CDR3 DNA: TGTGCTAGTGGTTATTCGGGGGGCACAGATACGCAGTATTTT. The chain couples TRBV12-5 to TRBJ2-3; D might be TRBD2 (6 bases). Trimming stripped 4 bases from V and 1 base from J, with 9 bases between. This CDR3 has 14 amino acids. Germline CDR1 LGHNT, CDR2 FRNRAP.

This chain's CDR3 is CASSIAGTGNYGYTF. CDR3 DNA: TGTGCCAGCAGCATTGCCGGGACAGGGAACTATGGCTACACCTTC. This chain connects TRBV7-2 to TRBJ1-2, with 9 bases matching TRBD1. Per the germline V gene, CDR1 is SGHTA and CDR2 is FQGNSA. V gave up 5 bases and J gave up 2 bases; unmatched junction bases: 6. The CDR3 is 15 residues long.

The chain recombines TRBV7-9 with TRBJ2-7; weak D call: TRBD2 (6 bases). V was shortened by 5 bases and J by 1 base, with 15 bases between the two germline ends. CDR1 SEHNR and CDR2 FQNEAQ come from the germline V gene (reference sequence). The CDR3 runs to 15 residues. CDR3 amino acids: CASSLSGERSYEQYF. CDR3 DNA: TGTGCCAGCAGCCTCTCGGGGGAGAGATCCTACGAGCAGTACTTC.

The gene calls are TRBV30 and TRBJ2-3; 13 bases fit TRBD2. Losses at the gene ends were 0 bases for V and 4 bases for J; bases not matched to a gene: 10. This CDR3 comprises 18 residues. The germline gives CDR1 GTSNPN, CDR2 SVGIG (reference sequence). In DNA form, the CDR3 reads TGTGCCTGGAGTGTCCTCCTTGGACTAGCGGGAGTGGCAGATACGCAGTATTTT. It yields the protein CAWSVLLGLAGVADTQYF.